This TCR beta chain was captured by sequencing in a study of cytomegalovirus exposure and HLA in healthy donors. Study-level findings and limits: A later analysis linked a missense DCLRE1C variant to TCR beta V- and J-gene trimming.

60 Vbeta and 13 Jbeta primers were used in PCR. Sequencing used immunoSEQ multiplex PCR; TCRdb keeps in-frame clones, though not all of them. Among about 110,000 clones listed, roughly 15% were seen once. A few counts support this clone. Antigen: not known. The J segment lost 4 bases and the V segment lost 5 bases, leaving 5 bases of the junction unmatched. CDR1 is MNHNY and CDR2 is SVGAGI in the germline V gene (reference sequence). CDR3 length equals 16 residues. The specimen sequenced was PBMCs. The V call is TRBV6-6, the J call TRBJ2-2; 12 nucleotides match TRBD2. The sequence derives from a woman aged 18-30 years in good health and CMV-seronegative. DNA for the CDR3: TGTGCCAGCAGTAATACGGGACTAGCGGGCACCGGGGAGCTGTTTTTT. Encoded protein: CASSNTGLAGTGELFF.